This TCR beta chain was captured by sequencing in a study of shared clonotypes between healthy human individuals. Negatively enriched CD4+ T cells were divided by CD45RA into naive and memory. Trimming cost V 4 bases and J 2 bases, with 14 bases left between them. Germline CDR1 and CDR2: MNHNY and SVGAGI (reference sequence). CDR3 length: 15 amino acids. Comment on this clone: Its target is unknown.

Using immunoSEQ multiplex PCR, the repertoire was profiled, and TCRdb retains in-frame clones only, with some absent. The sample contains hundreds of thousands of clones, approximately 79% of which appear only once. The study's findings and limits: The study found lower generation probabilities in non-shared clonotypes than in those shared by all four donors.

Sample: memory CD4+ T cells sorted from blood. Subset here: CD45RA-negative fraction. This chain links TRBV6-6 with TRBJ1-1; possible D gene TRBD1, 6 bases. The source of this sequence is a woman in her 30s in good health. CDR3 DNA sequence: TGTGCCAGCAGTTCACGCGGGGGGGCCAACACTGAAGCTTTCTTT. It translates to CASSSRGGANTEAFF.